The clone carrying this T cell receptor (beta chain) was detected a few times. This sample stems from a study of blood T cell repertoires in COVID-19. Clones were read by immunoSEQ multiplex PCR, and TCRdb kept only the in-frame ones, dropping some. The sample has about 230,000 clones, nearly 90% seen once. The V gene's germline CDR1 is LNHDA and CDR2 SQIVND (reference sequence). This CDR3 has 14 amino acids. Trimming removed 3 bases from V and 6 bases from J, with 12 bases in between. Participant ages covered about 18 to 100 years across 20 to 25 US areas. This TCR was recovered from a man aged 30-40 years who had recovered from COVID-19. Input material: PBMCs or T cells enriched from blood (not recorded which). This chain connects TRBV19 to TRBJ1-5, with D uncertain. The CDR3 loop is CASSIPQDGQPQHF. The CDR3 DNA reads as TGTGCCAGTAGTATCCCCCAGGATGGTCAGCCCCAGCATTTT.